The 18 T cell receptor beta chains presented below share a single source sample, sequenced in a study of cytomegalovirus exposure and HLA in healthy donors. PCR was performed using 60 Vbeta and 13 Jbeta primers. Generated by immunoSEQ multiplex PCR, the TCRdb table keeps only in-frame clones and is missing some. Here the sample spans under 200,000 clones, more than 75% being singletons. The specimen was PBMCs. The receptors shown here come from a male donor in good health and CMV-seropositive.

The CDR3 spells CASSVRQDNEQFF. The CDR3 nucleotides are TGTGCCAGCAGTGTAAGGCAGGACAATGAGCAGTTCTTC. J is TRBJ2-1 and V is TRBV2; D not certain. Trimming pared 4 bases from V and 5 bases from J, leaving 9 bases between. CDR1 SNHLY and CDR2 FYNNEI come from the germline V gene. The CDR3 totals 13 residues. The full variable domain, with the rest looked up from reference TRBV2 and TRBJ2-1, is EPEVTQTPSHQVTQMGQEVILRCVPISNHLYFYWYRQILGQKVEFLVSFYNNEISEKSEIFDDQFSVERPDGSNFTLKIRSTKLEDSAMYFCASSVRQDNEQFFGPGTRLTVL.

This clone occurred a few times. CDR3 coding DNA: TGTGCCAGCAGCTTAGGCGGTAGCGGGGGGCCGGACACCGGGGAGCTGTTTTTT. It encodes CASSLGGSGGPDTGELFF. The V and J genes are TRBV7-9 and TRBJ2-2; 10 bases line up with TRBD2. Germline-derived CDR1 and CDR2 are SEHNR and FQNEAQ (reference sequence). The CDR3 runs to 18 residues. The J segment lost 3 bases and the V segment lost 1 base, leaving 8 bases of the junction unmatched.

The chain links TRBV6-5 to TRBJ1-1; D perhaps matches TRBD1 (5 bases). Germline-derived CDR1 and CDR2 are MNHEY and SVGAGI. The CDR3 consists of 15 residues. Trimming pared 6 bases from V and 0 bases from J, leaving 14 bases between. CDR3 amino acids: CASSYDTGLNTEAFF. The CDR3 DNA sequence: TGTGCCAGCAGCTATGATACAGGATTGAACACTGAAGCTTTCTTT.

The chain joins TRBV9 to TRBJ2-7; the D gene is possibly TRBD1 (6 bases). Trimming stripped 2 bases from V and 2 bases from J, with 8 bases between. This CDR3 comprises 13 residues. Germline assignment: CDR1 SGDLS and CDR2 YYNGEE. CDR3 loop: CASSVGGPYEQYF. In DNA form, the CDR3 reads TGTGCCAGCAGCGTTGGGGGCCCCTACGAGCAGTACTTC.

The rearrangement links TRBV5-6 to TRBJ2-5; TRBD2 might be the D (5 bases). Per germline, CDR1 SGHDT and CDR2 YYEEEE. CDR3 size: 13 residues. With 7 bases removed from V and 4 bases from J, the gap between germline ends came to 14 bases. The CDR3 loop reads CASASRVGETQYF. The CDR3 DNA reads TGTGCCAGCGCCTCGAGGGTAGGAGAGACCCAGTACTTC.

This chain joins TRBV5-1 and TRBJ1-4; 8 nucleotides align to TRBD1. After removal of 2 bases from V and 2 bases from J, the junction contained 2 bases not matched to a gene. Germline-derived CDR1 and CDR2 are SGHRS and YFSETQ. The CDR3 has 15 residues. DNA of the CDR3: TGCGCCAGCAGCTTCGGGACAGGCACTAATGAAAAACTGTTTTTT. It is translated as CASSFGTGTNEKLFF.

In DNA form, the CDR3 reads TGCGCCAGCAGCCAAGATGGGGAGGGAGTAGAAGGAGAGACCCAGTACTTC. As protein: CASSQDGEGVEGETQYF. The J gene is TRBJ2-5, the V gene TRBV4-1; 7 positions match TRBD2. V lost 0 bases and J lost 4; bases outside the gene matches: 11. Looked up from germline, CDR1 is MGHRA and CDR2 is YSYEKL. This CDR3 region has 17 residues.

V and J are TRBV5-5 and TRBJ2-1; 11 positions match TRBD2. CDR3 length: 15 residues. V was clipped by 4 bases and J by 0 bases; unmatched bases: 0. Per germline, CDR1 SGHKS and CDR2 YYEKEE (reference sequence). The DNA for the CDR3 is TGTGCCAGCAGCACTAGCGGGAGCTCCTACAATGAGCAGTTCTTC. Translating gives CASSTSGSSYNEQFF.

This chain links TRBV25-1 with TRBJ2-1, with D hard to call. Trimming took off 4 bases at V and 5 bases at J, with 9 bases between the two ends. Germline V CDR1 and CDR2: MGHDK, SYGVNS. The CDR3 is 13 residues long. The CDR3 DNA follows: TGTGCCAGCAGTGGATCCGGAGACAATGAGCAGTTCTTC. Its translation: CASSGSGDNEQFF.

The chain recombines TRBV5-4 with TRBJ2-5; 12 nucleotides align to TRBD2. Trimming removed 3 bases from V and 1 base from J; junction bases left unmatched: 7. The CDR3 is made up of 17 amino acids. Germline V lookup: CDR1 SGHNT, CDR2 YYREEE (reference sequence). CDR3 in amino acids: CASSSGLAGTLQETQYF. The DNA for the CDR3 is TGTGCCAGCAGCTCAGGACTAGCGGGGACGCTCCAAGAGACCCAGTACTTC.

The J gene is TRBJ2-2, the V gene TRBV5-4; 11 bases fit TRBD2. In germline, CDR1 is SGHNT, CDR2 YYREEE (reference sequence). The junction had 12 bases not matched to a gene; V was cut back by 7 bases and J by 1 base. The CDR3 loop spans 18 amino acids. Here the CDR3 DNA reads TGTGCCAGCGGCTCAACAGTGGGGACTAGCGGGAACACCGGGGAGCTGTTTTTT. It yields the protein CASGSTVGTSGNTGELFF.

The CDR3 protein is CASSGVGGSVYGYTF. The CDR3 nucleotides are TGTGCCAGCAGTGGGGTCGGGGGAAGCGTTTATGGCTACACCTTC. The rearrangement uses TRBV2 and TRBJ1-2, with D possibly matching TRBD1 (5 bases). The CDR3 spans 15 residues. V was trimmed by 4 bases and J by 5 bases, leaving 17 bases between them. The germline CDR1 and CDR2 sequences are SNHLY and FYNNEI.

The V and J genes are TRBV6-5 and TRBJ1-1; TRBD1 might be the D (5 bases). The germline CDR1 and CDR2 sequences are MNHEY and SVGAGI. Deletions cut 2 bases from V and 2 bases from J, with 6 bases between. CDR3 length: 13 amino acids. The CDR3 reads CASSYRGNTEAFF. As DNA, the CDR3 is TGTGCCAGCAGTTACAGGGGTAACACTGAAGCTTTCTTT.

There are a few counts of this clone. J is TRBJ1-5 and V is TRBV6-5; D is ambiguous. Trimming pared 6 bases from V and 4 bases from J, leaving 13 bases between. CDR1 is MNHEY and CDR2 is SVGAGI in the germline V gene. This CDR3 spans 14 amino acids. CDR3 DNA sequence: TGTGCCAGCAGCCCCGCGGGATTGAATCAGCCCCAGCATTTT. Translated: CASSPAGLNQPQHF.

The chain is built from TRBV29-1 and TRBJ1-1; D unclear. The CDR3 sequence is 14 residues long. The germline V and J ends were trimmed by 6 bases and 0 bases, with 14 bases remaining between them. Germline V gives CDR1 SQVTM, CDR2 ANQGSEA. DNA for the CDR3: TGCAGCGTGGATGAGGCCACCATGAACACTGAAGCTTTCTTT. This encodes CSVDEATMNTEAFF.

This clone was counted a few times. V and J are TRBV29-1 and TRBJ2-3; D might be TRBD1 (5 bases). The CDR3 is 17 amino acids. Germline V gives CDR1 SQVTM, CDR2 ANQGSEA. V lost 3 bases and J lost 2, with 21 bases in between. CDR3 bases: TGCAGCGTTGACACCCTCAGGGTCCTTTCCTTCACAGATACGCAGTATTTT. It is translated as CSVDTLRVLSFTDTQYF.

The rearrangement uses TRBV7-9 and TRBJ2-2; TRBD1 agrees at 12 bases. Losses at the gene ends were 9 bases for V and 8 bases for J; bases not matched to a gene: 10. The CDR3 length is 15 residues. CDR1 and CDR2 (germline): SEHNR, FQNEAQ (reference sequence). CDR3 in DNA: TGTGCCAGGCCGGGACAGGGGGCCAAAATGGGGGAGCTGTTTTTT. Its protein product is CARPGQGAKMGELFF.

This chain uses TRBV5-6 with TRBJ1-6, with 9 bases matching TRBD1. The CDR3 covers 17 residues. V lost 0 bases, J lost 7 bases, and 8 bases stayed unmatched. The germline V gene has CDR1 SGHDT and CDR2 YYEEEE. The CDR3 DNA sequence: TGTGCCAGCAGCTTGGCCCGACCGGGACAGGGCAATTCACCCCTCCACTTT. It is translated as CASSLARPGQGNSPLHF.